The 15 T cell receptor beta chains given below trace back to one sample, sequenced in a study of regulatory T cells in long-lasting Graves disease. Arm-PCR of CDR3 regions and iRepertoire HTBI primers were used to build TCR beta libraries. TCRdb used MiXCR to reprocess the multiplex PCR reads, holding one entry per CDR3 protein. Of under 250,000 distinct CDR3 sequences detected, 20% appear once; the ten largest clones hold approximately 15%. Time point noted: newly diagnosed GD, antithyroid drugs for less than 3 months. Making the TCR library involved RNA that had been extracted from PBMCs. This sample comprised peripheral blood mononuclear cells (PBMCs), obtained at new diagnosis, from a patient treated with antithyroid drugs. These receptors were collected from a female donor with Graves disease.

This clonotype was seen repeatedly, ten times or more. This chain uses TRBV27 with TRBJ2-7; TRBD1 might be the D (5 bases). The V end lost 3 bases, the J end lost 2 bases, and 11 bases lay between the germline ends. This CDR3 comprises 14 residues. CDR1 is MNHEY, CDR2 SMNVEV, per germline (reference sequence). The CDR3 DNA follows: TGTGCCAGCAGTTTTGTCGACAGAGCCTACGAGCAGTACTTC. Translated, it gives CASSFVDRAYEQYF.

The J gene is TRBJ2-1, the V gene TRBV7-3; 8 positions agree with TRBD2. J lost 10 bases, V lost 4 bases, and 6 bases had no gene match. The CDR3 has 13 residues. Germline V gene sequence: CDR1 SGHTA, CDR2 FQGTGA. The CDR3 protein is CASSSVAGFEQFF. In DNA, the CDR3 is TGTGCCAGCAGCTCCGTAGCGGGATTCGAGCAGTTCTTC.

This clonotype was recorded at least ten times. This chain links TRBV24-1 with TRBJ2-1; D unclear. The end of the DNA is better explained by TRBJ2-5, so the J call may be wrong. CDR3 length equals 11 residues. CDR1 and CDR2 (germline): KGHDR, SFDVKD. Here the CDR3 DNA reads TGTGCCACCAGTGTCGAGGAGACCCAGTACTTC. Encoded protein: CATSVEETQYF.

This clonotype appeared many times. The rearrangement joins TRBV10-3 to TRBJ2-5; the D is unclear. Trimming shortened V by 7 bases and J by 5 bases, and 17 bases separated the two germline ends. Germline-derived CDR1 and CDR2 are ENHRY and SYGVKD. The CDR3 has 14 amino acids. CDR3 amino acids: CAIKQSLDRETQYF. The CDR3 DNA reads as TGTGCCATCAAACAGTCCCTAGATAGGGAGACCCAGTACTTC.

This clonotype appeared many times. The CDR3 reads CASSQDQGMEAFF. CDR3 in DNA: TGTGCCAGCAGCCAAGATCAGGGGATGGAAGCTTTCTTT. The V gene is TRBV4-2, the J gene TRBJ1-1; the D gene is possibly TRBD1 (6 bases). CDR3 size: 13 residues. Trimming cost V 0 bases and J 8 bases, with 10 bases left between them. Germline V CDR1 and CDR2: LGHNA, YNFKEQ.

Ten or more counts support this clonotype. CDR3 sequence (DNA): TGTGCCAGCACCCCGCGAGGCGGCAGTAACACTGAAGCTTTCTTT. Translating gives CASTPRGGSNTEAFF. The chain is built from TRBV12-3 or TRBV12-4 and TRBJ1-1; D remains ambiguous. This CDR3 comprises 15 residues. Trimming pared 7 bases from V and 2 bases from J, leaving 17 bases between.

Of note for this clonotype: Only one base separates this from a far larger clonotype, so it likely reflects a read error. The V and J genes are TRBV2 and TRBJ2-7; 7 nucleotides agree with TRBD1. CDR1 SNHLY and CDR2 FYNNEI come from the germline V gene. The length of the CDR3 is 14 residues. Unmatched junction bases numbered 15, after V lost 6 bases and J lost 10 bases. Here the CDR3 DNA reads TGTGCCAGCAGAGAGTGGGACAGCCAAGAGGCCCAGTACTTC. Translation gives CASREWDSQEAQYF.

This clonotype appeared many times. The chain is built from TRBV12-3 or TRBV12-4 and TRBJ2-2; 10 nucleotides match TRBD2. The CDR3 is 15 amino acids. The junction had 7 bases not matched to a gene; V was cut back by 6 bases and J by 6 bases. This chain's CDR3 is CASRPSSGRAGELFF. In DNA form, the CDR3 reads TGTGCCAGCAGGCCTTCTAGCGGGAGAGCCGGGGAGCTGTTTTTT.

This clonotype was recorded at least ten times. The J gene is TRBJ1-4, the V gene TRBV12-3 or TRBV12-4, with TRBD1 matching over 10 bases. V shed 5 bases, J shed 5 bases, and the junction held 5 bases outside the gene matches. The length of the CDR3 is 15 residues. The CDR3 here is CASSLRTGGNEKLFF. CDR3 sequence (DNA): TGTGCCAGCAGTCTCCGGACAGGGGGGAATGAAAAACTGTTTTTT.

This clonotype was seen at least ten times. V gene TRBV5-1 combines with J gene TRBJ2-7; D is ambiguous. V was clipped by 2 bases and J by 0 bases, with 12 bases between them. The CDR3 totals 15 residues. The germline CDR1 and CDR2 sequences are SGHRS and YFSETQ. In nucleotides, the CDR3 is TGCGCCAGCAGCTTCTTCGCTAGTAGCTCCTACGAGCAGTACTTC. The encoded protein is CASSFFASSSYEQYF.

About this clonotype: This may come from a read error, since a much larger clone is one base off. The chain is built from TRBV6-9 and TRBJ2-1, with 9 positions matching TRBD1. V was pared by 2 bases and J by 10 bases, with 15 bases of the junction left unmatched. The CDR3 contains 17 residues. The germline gives CDR1 MNHGY, CDR2 SVAAGI. The CDR3 here is CASSYLTIGDRDYEQFF. CDR3 nucleotide sequence: TGTGCCAGCAGTTATCTTACGATCGGGGACAGGGACTACGAGCAGTTCTTC.

The genes are TRBV19 and TRBJ1-2; 8 bases align to TRBD1. Germline values: CDR1 LNHDA, CDR2 SQIVND (reference sequence). J gave up 3 bases and V 6 bases, and 6 bases lay outside the gene matches. The CDR3 is made up of 14 amino acids. The CDR3 DNA reads as TGTGCCAGTAGCCCGCAGGGGGCGGACTATGGCTACACCTTC. It translates to CASSPQGADYGYTF.

This clonotype was detected ten times or more. The J gene is TRBJ2-2, the V gene TRBV9, with TRBD2 matching 8 bases. After removal of 0 bases from V and 7 bases from J, the junction contained 8 bases not matched to a gene. This CDR3 has 16 amino acids. Per germline, CDR1 SGDLS and CDR2 YYNGEE. DNA of the CDR3: TGTGCCAGCAGCGTAGACGACGGGAGGGCCTTCGGGGAGCTGTTTTTT. Translation: CASSVDDGRAFGELFF.

This clonotype was seen repeatedly, ten times or more. This chain uses TRBV12-3 or TRBV12-4 with TRBJ2-6, with D perhaps given as TRBD1 or TRBD2 (5 bases each). This CDR3 spans 15 amino acids. V was pared by 6 bases and J by 0 bases, with 9 bases between. This chain's CDR3 is CASRTGGSGANVLTF. The DNA of the CDR3 is TGTGCCAGCAGAACTGGGGGCTCTGGGGCCAACGTCCTGACTTTC.

As to this clonotype: Only one base separates this from a far larger clonotype, so it likely reflects a read error. The CDR3 carries no conserved terminal phenylalanine or tryptophan, so it likely arises from a read error. The V and J genes are TRBV5-5 and TRBJ1-1; D unresolved. CDR3 length: 14 amino acids. Germline V CDR1 and CDR2: SGHKS, YYEKEE (reference sequence). CDR3 amino acids: CASSLYPGNTEAFS. The DNA of the CDR3 is TGCGCCAGCAGCTTGTACCCAGGCAACACTGAAGCTTTCTCT.